The source of this T cell receptor (beta chain) is a study of T cell responses to AZD1222 COVID-19 vaccine. Background on the study: Second-dose recipients at about 4 or about 12 weeks were treated as one pooled group.

Measured with immunoSEQ multiplex PCR; TCRdb has only the in-frame clones, and not every one. The table has about 120,000 clones, roughly 89% seen once. About this clone itself: Its antigen is as yet unknown.

Points from the study as a whole: Repertoire collection took place solely once the T cell response had peaked. Clonal diversity was possibly underestimated, and white British individuals and females predominated among donors. Only 5 or 6 AZD1222 recipients were seropositive at baseline.

The CDR3 consists of 11 residues. Germline V CDR1 and CDR2: MNHEY, SMNVEV (reference sequence). V was clipped by 5 bases and J by 6 bases, with 8 bases between them. V and J are TRBV27 and TRBJ2-7, with D uncertain. The clonotype originates from an adult in good health. Material: peripheral blood, obtained on day 0 of AZD1222 vaccination. DNA of the CDR3: TGTGCCAGCAGTGATGGAGCCGAGCAGTACTTC. This codes for CASSDGAEQYF.